This TCR beta chain was observed in a study of CD8 T cells in Susac syndrome. The study, taken as a whole, reports: Individuals included in the TCR sequencing and HLA analysis were acknowledged by the study to be relatively few in number.

V shed 4 bases and J shed 2 bases, with 9 bases lying between them. Germline V CDR1 and CDR2: PRHDT, FYEKMQ (reference sequence). The CDR3 is 14 residues long. Negative isolation yielded CD8+ and CD4+ T cells; FACS enriched TEMRA cells. Reverse transcription of roughly 0.5 to 1 ug RNA was carried out with random hexamers. The amplification used immunoSEQ multiplex PCR on TCR beta CDR3; it spanned 54 Vbeta and 13 Jbeta. TCRdb reprocessed the immunoSEQ multiplex PCR reads via MiXCR and lists one record per CDR3 protein. The table includes about 280,000 distinct CDR3 sequences, around 84% detected once. A remark on this clonotype: Its antigen is not identified.

Source material: CD8+ T cells from PBMCs. The chain uses TRBV13 and TRBJ2-4, with D possibly TRBD2 on 5 matching bases. The clonotype was recovered from a human donor with multiple sclerosis. The CDR3 sequence is CASSSGGSKNIQYF. The CDR3 coding sequence is TGTGCCAGCAGCTCTGGAGGCTCCAAAAACATTCAGTACTTC.